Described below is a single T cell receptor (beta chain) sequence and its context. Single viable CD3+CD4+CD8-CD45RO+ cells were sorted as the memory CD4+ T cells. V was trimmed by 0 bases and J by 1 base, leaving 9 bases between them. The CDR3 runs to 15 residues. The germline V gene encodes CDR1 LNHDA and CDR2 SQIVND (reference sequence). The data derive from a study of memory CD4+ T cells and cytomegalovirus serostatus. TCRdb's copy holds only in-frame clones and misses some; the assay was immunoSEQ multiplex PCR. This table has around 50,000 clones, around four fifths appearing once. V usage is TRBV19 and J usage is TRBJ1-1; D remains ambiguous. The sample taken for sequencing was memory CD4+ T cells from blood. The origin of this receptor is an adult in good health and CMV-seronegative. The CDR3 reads CASSIDIRANTEAFF. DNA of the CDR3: TGTGCCAGTAGTATAGATATAAGGGCGAACACTGAAGCTTTCTTT.